The rows below give T cell receptor beta chains drawn from one sample of a study of Graves' ophthalmopathy and Graves' hyperthyroidism. From the multiplex PCR reads, TCRdb called clonotypes with MiXCR, one entry per CDR3 protein. The sample holds about 550,000 distinct CDR3 sequences, 35% to 45% seen once. Sequencing was performed on peripheral blood or thyroid tissue (not recorded which). These receptors were obtained from an adult man with Graves' hyperthyroidism. Both conserved end residues are part of each CDR3. A D gene is named only where the DNA matches it firmly. Clone sizes are given selectively: once, few, many, or a class where the clone is expanded.

V gene,D gene,J gene,clone size,CDR3 protein,CDR3 DNA
TRBV2,.,TRBJ1-1,.,CASSALNTGEEAFF,TGTGCCAGCAGTGCCCTGAACACCGGGGAGGAAGCTTTCTTT
TRBV7-9,.,TRBJ1-2,.,CASSLGGQIYGYTF,TGTGCCAGCAGCTTAGGAGGACAGATCTATGGCTACACCTTC
TRBV2,TRBD1,TRBJ2-7,.,CASIIGQGAREQYF,TGTGCCAGCATAATAGGACAGGGGGCGCGCGAGCAGTACTTC
TRBV10-3,.,TRBJ1-1,.,CAISVGRSTEAFF,TGTGCCATCAGTGTGGGTCGGAGCACTGAAGCTTTCTTT
TRBV5-1,.,TRBJ1-5,.,CASSLEGTDSNQPQHF,TGCGCCAGCAGCTTGGAAGGGACCGATAGCAATCAGCCCCAGCATTTT
TRBV7-2,TRBD2,TRBJ2-7,.,CASSPSSGLAGTYEQYF,TGTGCCAGCAGCCCTTCCTCGGGACTAGCTGGGACCTACGAGCAGTACTTC
TRBV7-9,TRBD2,TRBJ2-2,many,CALGRAVQAGELFF,TGTGCCCTGGGGAGGGCTGTACAGGCCGGGGAGCTGTTTTTT
TRBV19,.,TRBJ2-5,.,CASSMIQETQYF,TGTGCCAGTAGTATGATCCAAGAGACCCAGTACTTC
TRBV2,.,TRBJ1-2,.,CASSESRGNYGYTF,TGTGCCAGCAGTGAGAGCAGGGGAAACTATGGCTACACCTTC
TRBV10-3,TRBD2,TRBJ2-3,few,CAISESNLAGRTDTQYF,TGTGCCATCAGTGAGTCGAATTTAGCGGGGCGCACAGATACGCAGTATTTT
TRBV20-1,TRBD2,TRBJ2-1,.,CSALAGGNNEQFF,TGCAGTGCTCTAGCGGGAGGGAACAATGAGCAGTTCTTC
TRBV20-1,.,TRBJ1-2,.,CSARGGSGYTF,TGCAGTGCTAGAGGGGGTAGCGGCTACACCTTC
TRBV2,.,TRBJ1-2,many,CASSETGRDGYTF,TGTGCCAGCAGTGAAACAGGGCGGGATGGCTACACCTTC
TRBV25-1,.,TRBJ2-5,few,CASSTAFFQETQYF,TGTGCCAGCAGTACCGCCTTTTTCCAAGAGACCCAGTACTTC
TRBV5-6,.,TRBJ2-6,.,CASSSVGSSGANVLTF,TGTGCCAGCAGCAGCGTAGGGAGCTCTGGGGCCAACGTCCTGACTTTC
TRBV19,TRBD1,TRBJ2-7,.,CASKARGLHEQYF,TGTGCCAGTAAAGCCAGGGGGCTTCACGAGCAGTACTTC
TRBV7-2,.,TRBJ2-2,.,CASSFKLLGELFF,TGTGCCAGCAGTTTTAAATTGCTCGGGGAGCTGTTTTTT
TRBV15,.,TRBJ1-4,many,CATSSRQPNEKLFF,TGTGCCACCAGCTCCCGACAGCCAAATGAAAAACTGTTTTTT
TRBV25-1,TRBD2,TRBJ2-7,.,CASSEGTSVYF,TGTGCCAGCAGCGAAGGGACTAGCGTCTACTTC
TRBV7-9,.,TRBJ1-5,many,CASSLGRQPQHF,TGTGCCAGCAGCTTAGGCCGTCAGCCCCAGCATTTT
TRBV5-4,.,TRBJ2-5,.,CASSSYPGMETQYF,TGTGCCAGCAGCTCGTACCCCGGGATGGAGACCCAGTACTTC
TRBV20-1,TRBD1,TRBJ2-5,once,CSARDPRTGNQPQYF,TGCAGTGCTAGAGATCCGAGGACAGGCAATCAGCCCCAGTACTTC
TRBV28,.,TRBJ2-7,many,CASRGQGRLYEQYF,TGTGCCAGCAGGGGGCAGGGGCGGCTCTACGAGCAGTACTTC
TRBV5-1,TRBD1,TRBJ1-2,many,CASSLLSGGEVYGYTF,TGCGCCAGCAGCTTGCTTTCAGGGGGCGAGGTCTATGGCTACACCTTC
TRBV7-2,.,TRBJ2-1,.,CASSPLTRGWQFF,TGTGCCAGCAGCCCTCTGACCCGAGGGTGGCAGTTCTTC
TRBV6-5,.,TRBJ1-3,.,CASSSIGHPGNTIYF,TGTGCCAGCAGCAGCATTGGACACCCTGGAAACACCATATATTTT
TRBV11-3,.,TRBJ1-2,many,CASSLDGTGGYTF,TGTGCCAGCAGCTTAGATGGGACGGGTGGCTACACCTTC
TRBV10-3,.,TRBJ2-2,many,CATHGNVETGELFF,TGTGCCACTCACGGGAATGTGGAGACCGGGGAGCTGTTTTTT
TRBV29-1,.,TRBJ1-1,many,CSGLELTEAFF,TGCAGCGGGTTGGAGCTCACTGAAGCTTTCTTT
TRBV20-1,.,TRBJ1-6,few,CSARVGAGHYNSPLHF,TGCAGTGCTAGAGTAGGAGCAGGGCATTATAATTCACCCCTCCACTTT
TRBV15,.,TRBJ1-2,many,CATSRDRNYGYTF,TGTGCCACCAGCAGGGACAGAAACTATGGCTACACCTTC
TRBV11-2,TRBD1,TRBJ1-6,many,CASSLHRDRRSPLHF,TGTGCCAGCAGCTTACACCGGGACAGGCGTTCACCCCTCCACTTT
TRBV28,TRBD1,TRBJ1-4,.,CASSRRDRDEKLFF,TGTGCCAGCAGCCGCAGGGACAGGGATGAAAAACTGTTTTTT
TRBV20-1,.,TRBJ2-1,.,CSAVYIGNEQFF,TGCAGTGCCGTGTATATAGGGAATGAGCAGTTCTTC
TRBV12-3/TRBV12-4,.,TRBJ1-5,many,CASSLGSSNQPQHF,TGTGCCAGCAGTTTGGGCAGTAGCAATCAGCCCCAGCATTTT
TRBV19,.,TRBJ1-5,.,CASSMRDWGHSNQPQHF,TGTGCCAGTAGTATGCGGGACTGGGGGCATAGCAATCAGCCCCAGCATTTT
TRBV10-3,TRBD1,TRBJ2-7,.,CASRRQGAYPYEQYF,TGTGCCAGCAGAAGACAGGGAGCTTATCCCTACGAGCAGTACTTC
TRBV29-1,.,TRBJ2-5,many,CSVVFRFGYGQETQYF,TGCAGCGTTGTGTTTAGATTCGGGTATGGACAAGAGACCCAGTACTTC
TRBV12-3/TRBV12-4,.,TRBJ2-2,.,CASSLEAGLGTGELFF,TGTGCCAGCAGTTTAGAGGCGGGATTGGGGACCGGGGAGCTGTTTTTT
TRBV29-1,.,TRBJ2-5,.,CSVTGGGVGRTQYF,TGCAGCGTTACCGGAGGGGGGGTAGGTCGGACCCAGTACTTC
TRBV12-3/TRBV12-4,.,TRBJ1-2,.,CASSLSGIRGYTF,TGTGCCAGCAGTTTATCAGGGATACGTGGCTACACCTTC
TRBV12-3/TRBV12-4,.,TRBJ2-7,.,CASSYSAGRPEQYF,TGTGCCAGCAGTTACTCTGCAGGACGCCCTGAGCAGTACTTC
TRBV7-8,.,TRBJ2-5,few,CASSPPGQPQETQYF,TGTGCCAGCTCACCCCCGGGACAACCGCAAGAGACCCAGTACTTC
TRBV19,TRBD1,TRBJ1-2,.,CASTPPGTGGNYGYTF,TGTGCCAGTACCCCCCCCGGGACAGGGGGCAACTATGGCTACACCTTC
TRBV14,TRBD1,TRBJ2-7,many,CASSFRQGSAEQYF,TGTGCCAGCAGCTTTAGACAGGGTTCCGCCGAGCAGTACTTC
TRBV18,.,TRBJ2-7,few,CASSPGSTYEQYF,TGTGCCAGCTCACCAGGCAGTACCTACGAGCAGTACTTC